The 13 T cell receptor beta chains in this list originate from one sample, sequenced in a study of T cells in Graves' hyperthyroidism and ophthalmopathy. RNA transcripts gave rise to amplified TCR beta CDR3 regions. RT-PCR in the first round (using the HTBI primer set) targeted the TCR CDR3. One entry per CDR3 protein results from TCRdb running MiXCR on the multiplex PCR reads. The data show around 350,000 distinct CDR3 sequences, around 15% seen once. Input material: blood. These receptors all come from a woman aged 25 to 39 with Graves' ophthalmopathy.

This clonotype has a handful of counts. This chain uses TRBV10-3 with TRBJ1-5, with 7 nucleotides matching TRBD1. Per germline, CDR1 ENHRY and CDR2 SYGVKD. There are 16 residues in the CDR3. The trim removed 2 bases at V and 1 base at J, leaving 5 bases unmatched. The CDR3 DNA sequence: TGTGCCATCAGTGAGGGAGGGGGCATCAGCAATCAGCCCCAGCATTTT. Protein product: CAISEGGGISNQPQHF.

The sample holds many counts of this clonotype. This chain links TRBV11-2 with TRBJ2-5; D remains ambiguous. The CDR3 covers 19 residues. V dropped 1 base and J dropped 5 bases, with 26 bases sitting between them. The germline V gene has CDR1 SGHAT and CDR2 FQNNGV. In DNA form, the CDR3 reads TGTGCCAGCAGCTTAGGCCAGCACCACCCTACGAGACAAAGCGAGACCCAGTACTTC. Encoded protein: CASSLGQHHPTRQSETQYF.

The chain links TRBV5-1 to TRBJ2-5; D possibly corresponds to TRBD2 (6 bases). The CDR3 contains 13 residues. Between the trimmed V and J ends, which lost 4 bases and 5 bases, there was a span of 12 bases. Per the germline V gene, CDR1 is SGHRS and CDR2 is YFSETQ. This chain's CDR3 is CASSEGTGETQYF. The CDR3 DNA reads as TGCGCCAGCAGCGAGGGGACTGGGGAGACCCAGTACTTC. Together with reference TRBV5-1 and TRBJ2-5, the CDR3 gives the full variable domain: KAGVTQTPRYLIKTRGQQVTLSCSPISGHRSVSWYQQTPGQGLQFLFEYFSETQRNKGNFPGRFSGRQFSNSRSEMNVSTLELGDSALYLCASSEGTGETQYFGPGTRLLVL.

V and J are TRBV5-5 and TRBJ2-1; 8 bases are shared with TRBD2. CDR1 SGHKS and CDR2 YYEKEE come from the germline V gene (reference sequence). V gave up 0 bases and J gave up 11 bases; unmatched junction bases: 7. This CDR3 is built from 14 residues. CDR3 amino acids: CASSLAGGPGKQFF. CDR3 sequence (DNA): TGTGCCAGCAGCTTGGCGGGGGGGCCCGGGAAGCAGTTCTTC.

The sample holds many counts of this clonotype. The chain couples TRBV5-6 to TRBJ2-3; 8 positions match TRBD2. J was trimmed by 4 bases and V by 2 bases; bases with no gene match: 6. The CDR3 runs 15 residues. Germline CDR1 is SGHDT and CDR2 is YYEEEE. The CDR3 bases are TGTGCCAGCAGCTTAACGGTAGCGGGGTCAGATACGCAGTATTTT. Amino acids: CASSLTVAGSDTQYF. The full variable domain, its missing parts supplied by reference TRBV5-6 and TRBJ2-3, is DAGVTQSPTHLIKTRGQQVTLRCSPKSGHDTVSWYQQALGQGPQFIFQYYEEEERQRGNFPDRFSGHQFPNYSSELNVNALLLGDSALYLCASSLTVAGSDTQYFGPGTRLTVL.

This clonotype was seen many times. This rearrangement joins TRBV3-1 to TRBJ2-1, with TRBD1 as a possible D gene (5 bases). V dropped 8 bases and J dropped 8 bases, with 16 bases sitting between them. The CDR3 runs 13 residues. The germline V gene encodes CDR1 LGHDT and CDR2 YNNKEL (reference sequence). CDR3 residues: CASSVGAQDEQFF. DNA of the CDR3: TGTGCCAGCTCAGTAGGGGCGCAGGATGAGCAGTTCTTC.

In this sample, this clonotype turned up many times. J is TRBJ1-1 and V is TRBV20-1; D is unclear. The CDR3 covers 10 residues. Trimming removed 1 base from V and 9 bases from J, with 6 bases in between. Germline V lookup: CDR1 DFQATT, CDR2 SNEGSKA (reference sequence). The CDR3 DNA is TGCAGTGCTAGAGCAGCACAAGCTTTCTTT. Residues: CSARAAQAFF.

This clonotype has a count of ten or more. The CDR3 region is CASSFQGSNYGYTF. CDR3 DNA sequence: TGTGCCAGCAGTTTCCAGGGGTCAAACTATGGCTACACCTTC. V usage is TRBV28 and J usage is TRBJ1-2, with D perhaps matching TRBD1 (6 bases). Germline V gene lookup returns CDR1 MDHEN and CDR2 SYDVKM. V was clipped by 3 bases and J by 2 bases, with 10 bases between them. The CDR3 totals 14 residues.

This clonotype occurred many times. The J gene is TRBJ2-1, the V gene TRBV24-1, with D possibly matching TRBD2 (5 bases). There are 15 residues in the CDR3. Germline V gene data show CDR1 as KGHDR and CDR2 as SFDVKD. The V gene lost 3 bases and the J gene lost 5 bases, with 13 bases spanning the gap. The CDR3 loop reads CATSDEKGLNNEQFF. The CDR3 nucleotides are TGTGCCACCAGTGATGAGAAAGGACTCAACAATGAGCAGTTCTTC.

This clonotype has only a few counts. The V call is TRBV4-2, the J call TRBJ1-4; D is uncertain. CDR1 is LGHNA and CDR2 is YNFKEQ in the germline V gene. Trimming pared 4 bases from V and 0 bases from J, leaving 0 bases between. The CDR3 extends over 12 amino acids. CDR3 residues: CASSPTNEKLFF. The CDR3 region has the DNA TGTGCCAGCAGCCCAACTAATGAAAAACTGTTTTTT.

There are many counts of this clonotype. The chain uses TRBV12-3 or TRBV12-4 and TRBJ2-1; 9 bases match TRBD1. J gave up 8 bases and V 6 bases, and 14 bases lay outside the gene matches. This CDR3 contains 16 residues. For the CDR3, the DNA is TGTGCCAGCAGCACTCCCGGGACAGGGACCCTCCATGAGCAGTTCTTC. Its protein product is CASSTPGTGTLHEQFF.

This clonotype has at least ten counts. This chain connects TRBV11-2 to TRBJ2-5; 7 bases agree with TRBD2. V lost 0 bases, J lost 2 bases, and 3 bases stayed unmatched. The germline gives CDR1 SGHAT, CDR2 FQNNGV. This CDR3 has 15 residues. CDR3 region: CASSLERGWQETQYF. The CDR3 coding sequence is TGTGCCAGCAGCTTAGAGCGGGGGTGGCAAGAGACCCAGTACTTC. Full variable domain (missing parts from reference TRBV11-2 and TRBJ2-5): EAGVAQSPRYKIIEKRQSVAFWCNPISGHATLYWYQQILGQGPKLLIQFQNNGVVDDSQLPKDRFSAERLKGVDSTLKIQPAKLEDSAVYLCASSLERGWQETQYFGPGTRLLVL.

This clonotype was detected ten times or more. The V and J genes are TRBV6-1 and TRBJ2-3; tentatively, D is TRBD1 or TRBD2 (7 bases each). The germline V and J ends were trimmed by 6 bases and 4 bases, with 14 bases remaining between them. The germline V gene has CDR1 MNHNS and CDR2 SASEGT. The CDR3 spans 14 residues. CDR3 amino acids: CASSPRGGPDTQYF. The CDR3 DNA reads TGTGCCAGCAGCCCCAGGGGGGGGCCAGATACGCAGTATTTT.